A selection of T cell receptor beta chains follows, all from one sample in a study of T cell responses to AZD1222 COVID-19 vaccine. The assay was immunoSEQ multiplex PCR, and TCRdb's table has in-frame clones only and misses some. The sample yields some 53,000 clones, roughly 87% seen once. The source material was peripheral blood, sampled 28 days after the second AZD1222 dose. The receptors stem from an adult who received the AZD1222 COVID-19 vaccine. Both conserved end residues are part of each CDR3. Each record gives: clone size, J gene, D gene, CDR3 length, V gene, CDR3 DNA, CDR3 protein. A D gene is named only where the DNA matches it firmly. Rows may omit the clone size; those that give it use once, few, many or a size class.

once TRBJ2-4 . 16 TRBV3-1/TRBV3-2 TGTGCCAGCAGCCAAGGCTCGTTGCTAGCCAAAAACATTCAGTACTTC CASSQGSLLAKNIQYF
. TRBJ1-1 . 18 TRBV4-1 TGCGCCAGCAGCCAAGATCCTCCTCGATGGGACTTGAACACTGAAGCTTTCTTT CASSQDPPRWDLNTEAFF
. TRBJ2-7 . 14 TRBV28 TGTGCCAGCAGTTTATTCGGGAGCTCCTACGAGCAGTACTTC CASSLFGSSYEQYF
. TRBJ1-6 . 17 TRBV28 TGTGCCAGCACCCTACCGGGCCCGAGCTCCTATAATTCACCCCTCCACTTT CASTLPGPSSYNSPLHF
once TRBJ1-1 TRBD1 15 TRBV30 TGTGCCTGGAGTGTACTAGGGACAGTGAACACTGAAGCTTTCTTT CAWSVLGTVNTEAFF
once TRBJ2-5 TRBD2 15 TRBV5-1 TGCGCCAGCAGCTTAGTAGCGGGCTTCCAAGAGACCCAGTACTTC CASSLVAGFQETQYF
. TRBJ2-3 . 17 TRBV11-2 TGTGCCAGCAGCTTAGCGGCTCTGGCGTCTCGCACAGATACGCAGTATTTT CASSLAALASRTDTQYF
. TRBJ2-1 . 15 TRBV20-1 TGCAGTGCTAGTACCCCCACTGGATCAGACAATGAGCAGTTCTTC CSASTPTGSDNEQFF
. TRBJ1-4 . 15 TRBV6-4 TGTGCCAGCAGTGAAGGGGAGGCAAATGGCGAAAAACTGTTTTTT CASSEGEANGEKLFF
few TRBJ1-1 . 13 TRBV18 TGTGCCAGCTCAGCAGGGTCAAACACTGAAGCTTTCTTT CASSAGSNTEAFF
once TRBJ2-3 TRBD2 18 TRBV7-3 TGTGCCAGCAGCTTAAGGGGGGGACTAGCGGGAGTTAGAGATACGCAGTATTTT CASSLRGGLAGVRDTQYF
once TRBJ2-3 TRBD2 15 TRBV5-1 TGCGCCAGCAGCTTGCTGGGACGGGAGGGGGATACGCAGTATTTT CASSLLGREGDTQYF
. TRBJ2-1 . 14 TRBV24-1 TGTGCCACCAGTGACACAACAGGTTACAATGAGCAGTTCTTC CATSDTTGYNEQFF
. TRBJ2-3 . 13 TRBV5-1 TGCGCCAGTAGGTTCGGGGGCGCAGATACGCAGTATTTT CASRFGGADTQYF
. TRBJ1-1 . 12 TRBV6-5 TGTGCCGCGTGGGGTAGGGGGGCTGAAGCTTTCTTT CAAWGRGAEAFF
. TRBJ2-6 . 16 TRBV7-2 TGTGCCAGCGTCCCTTGGAGGAGATCTGGGGCCAACGTCCTGACTTTC CASVPWRRSGANVLTF
. TRBJ2-3 . 15 TRBV7-8 TGTGCCAGCAGCTTAGCGATCACTAGCACAGATACGCAGTATTTT CASSLAITSTDTQYF
. TRBJ1-2 . 13 TRBV4-2 TGTGCCAGCAGCCAAGATGTGACAGGTGGCTACACCTTC CASSQDVTGGYTF
. TRBJ2-1 TRBD2 17 TRBV18 TGTGCCAGCTCACCCCTTTTAGCGGGAGGGACCTACAATGAGCAGTTCTTC CASSPLLAGGTYNEQFF
once TRBJ2-7 . 16 TRBV21-1 TGTGCCAGCAGCAACGGACTAGCGGGAGGTACCTACGAGCAGTACTTC CASSNGLAGGTYEQYF
. TRBJ2-2 . 15 TRBV6-2/TRBV6-3 TGTGCCAGCAGCTGGGACAACACGAACACCGGGGAGCTGTTTTTT CASSWDNTNTGELFF
. TRBJ2-3 TRBD2 14 TRBV9 TGTGCCAGCAGCGTAGGGACTAGTAGGGGTACGCAGTATTTT CASSVGTSRGTQYF
. TRBJ2-2 TRBD2 18 TRBV2 TGTGCCAGCAGCCTCGCGACTAGCGGACCTGGGGGGACCGGGGAGCTGTTTTTT CASSLATSGPGGTGELFF
. TRBJ2-5 . 15 TRBV7-3 TGTGCCAGCAGCTTAAGTTTTGGCAGACAAGAGACCCAGTACTTC CASSLSFGRQETQYF
. TRBJ2-1 TRBD2 15 TRBV25-1 TGTGCCAGCGGAAAGACTAGCGGGAGATTAAATGAGCAGTTCTTC CASGKTSGRLNEQFF
. TRBJ2-2 TRBD2 17 TRBV2 TGTGCCAGCCAGGGACTAGCGGGAGGGCCAAACACCGGGGAGCTGTTTTTT CASQGLAGGPNTGELFF